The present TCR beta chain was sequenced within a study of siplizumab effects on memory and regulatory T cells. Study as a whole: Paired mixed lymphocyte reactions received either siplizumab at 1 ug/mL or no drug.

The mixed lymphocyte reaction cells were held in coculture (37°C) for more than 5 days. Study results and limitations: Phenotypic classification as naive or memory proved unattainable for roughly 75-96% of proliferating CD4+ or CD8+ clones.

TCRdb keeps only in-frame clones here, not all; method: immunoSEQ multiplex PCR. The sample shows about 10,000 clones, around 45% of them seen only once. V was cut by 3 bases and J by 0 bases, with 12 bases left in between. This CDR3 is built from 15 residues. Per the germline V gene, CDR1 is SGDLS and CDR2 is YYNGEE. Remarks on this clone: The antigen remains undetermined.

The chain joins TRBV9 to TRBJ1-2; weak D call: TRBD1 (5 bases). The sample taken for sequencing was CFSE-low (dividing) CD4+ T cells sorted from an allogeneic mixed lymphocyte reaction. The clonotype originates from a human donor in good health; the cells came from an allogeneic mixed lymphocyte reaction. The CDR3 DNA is TGTGCCAGCAGCGCGGGGGGGTTAGCTAACTATGGCTACACCTTC. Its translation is CASSAGGLANYGYTF. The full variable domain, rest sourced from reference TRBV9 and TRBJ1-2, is DSGVTQTPKHLITATGQRVTLRCSPRSGDLSVYWYQQSLDQGLQFLIQYYNGEERAKGNILERFSAQQFPDLHSELNLSSLELGDSALYFCASSAGGLANYGYTFGSGTRLTVV.